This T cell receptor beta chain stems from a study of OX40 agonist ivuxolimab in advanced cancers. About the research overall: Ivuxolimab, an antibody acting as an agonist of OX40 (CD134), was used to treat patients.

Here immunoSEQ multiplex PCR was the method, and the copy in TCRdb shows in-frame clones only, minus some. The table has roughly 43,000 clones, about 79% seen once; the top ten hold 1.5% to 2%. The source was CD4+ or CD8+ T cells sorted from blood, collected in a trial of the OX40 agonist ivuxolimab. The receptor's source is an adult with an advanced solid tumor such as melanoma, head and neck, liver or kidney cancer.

The CDR3 protein is CATNTGDEQYF. The CDR3 nucleotides are TGTGCCACCAACACAGGGGACGAGCAGTACTTC. The chain employs TRBV6-5 and TRBJ2-7; TRBD1 aligns across 7 bases. V shed 10 bases and J 5 bases; nucleotides not matched to a gene: 5. Germline V CDR1 and CDR2: MNHEY, SVGAGI. CDR3 length: 11 amino acids.